The rows below give T cell receptor beta chains drawn from one sample of a study of blood T cell repertoires in COVID-19. Only in-frame clones appear in the TCRdb table, and some are missing; sequencing was by immunoSEQ multiplex PCR. The sample consists of roughly 170,000 clones, about four fifths of them appearing once. What was sequenced was PBMCs or T cells enriched from blood (not recorded which). Receptors originate from a man aged 60 to 69 who had recovered from COVID-19. CDR3s include the opening cysteine and the closing phenylalanine or tryptophan. Each record gives: V gene, clone size, J gene, D gene, CDR3 protein, CDR3 DNA. D genes are given only for firm matches. Expanded clones are given a class, and other clones once, few, many or no size at all.

v_gene: TRBV2
abundance: NA
j_gene: TRBJ1-2
d_gene: NA
CDR3aa: CASTKDSGQWGYTF
CDR3nt: TGTGCCAGCACAAAGGACAGTGGGCAATGGGGCTACACCTTC

v_gene: TRBV6-4
abundance: NA
j_gene: TRBJ2-1
d_gene: TRBD2
CDR3aa: CASAYSGSGNEQFF
CDR3nt: TGTGCCAGCGCCTATAGCGGGAGTGGCAATGAGCAGTTCTTC

v_gene: TRBV11-2
abundance: NA
j_gene: TRBJ2-3
d_gene: NA
CDR3aa: CASSLSFHMLQYF
CDR3nt: TGTGCCAGCAGCTTATCGTTCCACATGTTGCAGTATTTT

v_gene: TRBV2
abundance: NA
j_gene: TRBJ2-5
d_gene: TRBD2
CDR3aa: CASSVLLAAQETQYF
CDR3nt: TGTGCCAGCAGTGTATTACTAGCGGCACAAGAGACCCAGTACTTC

v_gene: TRBV30
abundance: few
j_gene: TRBJ1-4
d_gene: NA
CDR3aa: CAWSGGGLGEKLFF
CDR3nt: TGTGCCTGGAGTGGGGGCGGTCTGGGCGAAAAACTGTTTTTT

v_gene: TRBV9
abundance: NA
j_gene: TRBJ2-2
d_gene: TRBD2
CDR3aa: CASSPEGGSATGELFF
CDR3nt: TGTGCCAGCAGCCCGGAAGGCGGGAGCGCCACCGGGGAGCTGTTTTTT

v_gene: TRBV5-1
abundance: NA
j_gene: TRBJ1-4
d_gene: NA
CDR3aa: CASRSTGTATNEKLFF
CDR3nt: TGCGCCAGCAGGAGCACAGGGACCGCCACTAATGAAAAACTGTTTTTT

v_gene: TRBV9
abundance: NA
j_gene: TRBJ1-2
d_gene: TRBD1
CDR3aa: CASSLSRDRVDYGYTF
CDR3nt: TGTGCCAGCAGCTTGTCCCGGGACAGGGTCGACTATGGCTACACCTTC

v_gene: TRBV5-1
abundance: NA
j_gene: TRBJ1-1
d_gene: TRBD1
CDR3aa: CASSLGQGAEAFF
CDR3nt: TGCGCCAGCAGCTTGGGTCAGGGGGCGGAAGCTTTCTTT

v_gene: TRBV5-4
abundance: NA
j_gene: TRBJ1-2
d_gene: NA
CDR3aa: CASSLSTRGGYGYTF
CDR3nt: TGTGCCAGCAGCTTGTCCACCAGGGGCGGCTATGGCTACACCTTC

v_gene: TRBV5-1
abundance: NA
j_gene: TRBJ1-2
d_gene: TRBD1
CDR3aa: CASSLLPVVGTGATNYGYTF
CDR3nt: TGCGCCAGCAGCTTGTTGCCGGTGGTCGGGACAGGGGCTACTAACTATGGCTACACCTTC

v_gene: TRBV7-9
abundance: NA
j_gene: TRBJ1-6
d_gene: NA
CDR3aa: CASSRDSPLHF
CDR3nt: TGTGCCAGCAGCCGGGATTCACCCCTCCACTTT

v_gene: TRBV11-2
abundance: once
j_gene: TRBJ2-7
d_gene: TRBD2
CDR3aa: CASSLAGLTYEQYF
CDR3nt: TGTGCCAGCAGCTTAGCGGGACTAACCTACGAGCAGTACTTC

v_gene: TRBV5-4
abundance: NA
j_gene: TRBJ2-7
d_gene: TRBD1
CDR3aa: CASSGRDRDRLVYEQYF
CDR3nt: TGTGCCAGCAGCGGACGGGACAGGGATCGACTAGTCTACGAGCAGTACTTC

v_gene: TRBV2
abundance: NA
j_gene: TRBJ1-6
d_gene: TRBD1
CDR3aa: CASRGQLRNSPLHF
CDR3nt: TGTGCCAGCAGGGGACAGTTGCGCAATTCACCCCTCCACTTT

v_gene: TRBV9
abundance: NA
j_gene: TRBJ2-7
d_gene: NA
CDR3aa: CASSVGDSGRYEQYF
CDR3nt: TGTGCCAGCAGCGTAGGGGACTCAGGACGGTACGAGCAGTACTTC

v_gene: TRBV19
abundance: NA
j_gene: TRBJ1-6
d_gene: NA
CDR3aa: CASNEASYNSPLHF
CDR3nt: TGTGCCAGTAACGAGGCCTCCTATAATTCACCCCTCCACTTT

v_gene: TRBV19
abundance: NA
j_gene: TRBJ2-3
d_gene: TRBD1
CDR3aa: CASSIGTGTGIHTQYF
CDR3nt: TGTGCCAGTAGTATAGGAACCGGGACAGGGATTCATACGCAGTATTTT

v_gene: TRBV18
abundance: NA
j_gene: TRBJ2-1
d_gene: NA
CDR3aa: CASSPAGQYYNEQFF
CDR3nt: TGTGCCAGCTCACCGGCGGGGCAATACTACAATGAGCAGTTCTTC

v_gene: TRBV24-1
abundance: few
j_gene: TRBJ2-3
d_gene: TRBD2
CDR3aa: CATSDPSGRATDTQYF
CDR3nt: TGTGCCACCAGTGATCCAAGCGGGAGGGCCACAGATACGCAGTATTTT

v_gene: TRBV18
abundance: NA
j_gene: TRBJ2-3
d_gene: TRBD1
CDR3aa: CASSPTQGGIDTQYF
CDR3nt: TGTGCCAGCTCACCCACACAGGGGGGCATTGATACGCAGTATTTT

v_gene: TRBV15
abundance: few
j_gene: TRBJ2-7
d_gene: NA
CDR3aa: CATSAERGYEQYF
CDR3nt: TGTGCCACCAGCGCCGAAAGGGGCTACGAGCAGTACTTC

v_gene: TRBV7-9
abundance: NA
j_gene: TRBJ1-1
d_gene: NA
CDR3aa: CASRVDRNTEAFF
CDR3nt: TGTGCCAGCAGAGTCGACAGGAACACTGAAGCTTTCTTT

v_gene: TRBV11-2
abundance: NA
j_gene: TRBJ2-3
d_gene: TRBD2
CDR3aa: CASSLGSLAAQPTDTQYF
CDR3nt: TGTGCCAGCAGCTTAGGTTCGCTAGCGGCTCAACCGACAGATACGCAGTATTTT

v_gene: TRBV6-5
abundance: NA
j_gene: TRBJ1-3
d_gene: NA
CDR3aa: CASTRGLQIGNTIYF
CDR3nt: TGTGCCAGCACCCGCGGACTTCAGATTGGAAACACCATATATTTT

v_gene: TRBV19
abundance: NA
j_gene: TRBJ2-3
d_gene: NA
CDR3aa: CASSILSTTDTQYF
CDR3nt: TGTGCCAGTAGTATTCTTAGTACTACGGATACGCAGTATTTT

v_gene: TRBV7-2
abundance: NA
j_gene: TRBJ1-6
d_gene: NA
CDR3aa: CASSLGQGFNSPLHF
CDR3nt: TGTGCCAGCAGCTTAGGGCAGGGATTTAATTCACCCCTCCACTTT

v_gene: TRBV5-5
abundance: NA
j_gene: TRBJ2-1
d_gene: TRBD1
CDR3aa: CASSLTPGQGANEQFF
CDR3nt: TGTGCCAGCAGCCTAACCCCGGGACAGGGTGCCAATGAGCAGTTCTTC

v_gene: TRBV5-1
abundance: NA
j_gene: TRBJ2-3
d_gene: TRBD2
CDR3aa: CASSFTAGGADTQYF
CDR3nt: TGCGCCAGCAGCTTCACCGCGGGAGGTGCAGATACGCAGTATTTT

v_gene: TRBV18
abundance: NA
j_gene: TRBJ1-5
d_gene: NA
CDR3aa: CASSLAGGNQPQHF
CDR3nt: TGTGCCAGCTCCCTGGCGGGAGGCAATCAGCCCCAGCATTTT

v_gene: TRBV7-9
abundance: NA
j_gene: TRBJ1-5
d_gene: NA
CDR3aa: CASSLGLPGQPQHF
CDR3nt: TGTGCCAGCAGCTTAGGACTCCCAGGGCAGCCCCAGCATTTT

v_gene: TRBV6-4
abundance: NA
j_gene: TRBJ2-1
d_gene: TRBD2
CDR3aa: CASSAGQTGTSGSQDEQFF
CDR3nt: TGTGCCAGCAGTGCCGGACAGACCGGGACTAGCGGGAGTCAAGATGAGCAGTTCTTC

v_gene: TRBV10-3
abundance: NA
j_gene: TRBJ2-7
d_gene: TRBD2
CDR3aa: CAISTSGSPYEQYF
CDR3nt: TGTGCCATCAGCACTAGCGGGAGCCCCTACGAGCAGTACTTC

v_gene: TRBV3-1/TRBV3-2
abundance: NA
j_gene: TRBJ2-4
d_gene: TRBD2
CDR3aa: CASSPEVREKLGDIQYF
CDR3nt: TGTGCCAGCAGCCCCGAGGTGCGGGAGAAACTAGGAGACATTCAGTACTTC

v_gene: TRBV20-1
abundance: NA
j_gene: TRBJ2-2
d_gene: NA
CDR3aa: CSASLGNRDGELFF
CDR3nt: TGCAGTGCTAGTCTGGGCAACAGGGACGGGGAGCTGTTTTTT

v_gene: TRBV7-3
abundance: NA
j_gene: TRBJ2-7
d_gene: NA
CDR3aa: CASSLAGREQYF
CDR3nt: TGTGCCAGCAGCTTAGCAGGGCGCGAGCAGTACTTC

v_gene: TRBV5-4
abundance: NA
j_gene: TRBJ1-2
d_gene: NA
CDR3aa: CASSLERQLYGYTF
CDR3nt: TGTGCCAGCAGCTTGGAGAGGCAGCTCTATGGCTACACCTTC

v_gene: TRBV20-1
abundance: NA
j_gene: TRBJ1-2
d_gene: TRBD1
CDR3aa: CSASAGQGDYGYTF
CDR3nt: TGCAGTGCTAGTGCCGGACAGGGAGACTATGGCTACACCTTC

v_gene: TRBV28
abundance: NA
j_gene: TRBJ1-4
d_gene: TRBD1
CDR3aa: CASSLSHRGQEKLFF
CDR3nt: TGTGCCAGCAGTTTATCCCACAGGGGCCAGGAAAAACTGTTTTTT